The entry below gives a single TCR beta chain sequence along with its context. This sample was taken from a study of blood T cells in healthy people across ages. Germline V CDR1 and CDR2: MNHNY, SVGAGI (reference sequence). V was pared by 7 bases and J by 7 bases, with 5 bases of the junction left unmatched. The CDR3 runs to 13 residues. Sample-barcoded 5' priming and a J-beta primer mix drove a second PCR of roughly 6 to 12 cycles. Via MiXCR, TCRdb re-called the 5' RACE reads, giving one row per CDR3 protein. The table lists roughly 1.7 million distinct CDR3 sequences, approximately 32% of them singletons.

The TCR sequence derives from a woman in her thirties in good health. Sequencing input: blood. The V call is TRBV6-6, the J call TRBJ1-4; 8 nucleotides agree with TRBD1. CDR3 sequence reads: CASKDREAEKLFF. In DNA, the CDR3 is TGTGCCAGCAAGGACAGGGAAGCTGAAAAACTGTTTTTT.